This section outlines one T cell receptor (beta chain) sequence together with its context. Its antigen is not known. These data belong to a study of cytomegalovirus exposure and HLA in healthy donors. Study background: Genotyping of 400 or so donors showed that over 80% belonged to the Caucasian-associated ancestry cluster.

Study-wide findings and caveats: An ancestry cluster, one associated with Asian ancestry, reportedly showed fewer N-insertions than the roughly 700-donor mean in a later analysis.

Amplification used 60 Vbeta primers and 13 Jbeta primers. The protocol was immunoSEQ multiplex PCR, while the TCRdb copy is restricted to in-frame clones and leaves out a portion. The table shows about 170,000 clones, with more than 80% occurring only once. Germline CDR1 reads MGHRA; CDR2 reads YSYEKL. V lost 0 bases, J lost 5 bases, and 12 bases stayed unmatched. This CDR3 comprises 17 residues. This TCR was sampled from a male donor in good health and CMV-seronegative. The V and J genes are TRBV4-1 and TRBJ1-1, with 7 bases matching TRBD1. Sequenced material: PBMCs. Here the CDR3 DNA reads TGCGCCAGCAGCCAAGACGAATTTCGGAGGGGGCGGACTGAAGCTTTCTTT. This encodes CASSQDEFRRGRTEAFF.